What follows are 29 T cell receptor beta chains derived from one specimen sequenced in a study of Graves' ophthalmopathy and Graves' hyperthyroidism. Beta-chain TCR CDR3 regions were amplified from RNA transcripts. A first-round RT-PCR used HTBI primers, followed by a second-round multiplex PCR. In TCRdb, the multiplex PCR reads were re-called with MiXCR into one record per CDR3 protein. Among a few hundred thousand distinct CDR3 sequences listed, about 17% were seen once. The sequencing input was peripheral blood. These receptors were obtained from a woman younger than 30 with Graves' ophthalmopathy.

This clonotype was seen at least ten times. The genes are TRBV20-1 and TRBJ2-7; possible D gene TRBD1, 5 bases. CDR1 and CDR2 (germline): DFQATT, SNEGSKA (reference sequence). The length of the CDR3 is 12 residues. Trimming took 6 bases from V and 0 from J, leaving 9 bases between them. As DNA, the CDR3 is TGCAGTGCAGAACAGGACTCCTACGAGCAGTACTTC. Translated, it gives CSAEQDSYEQYF.

There are a few counts of this clonotype. This chain joins TRBV10-3 and TRBJ1-5, with D maybe TRBD1 (5 bases). Germline V gene data show CDR1 as ENHRY and CDR2 as SYGVKD. Trimming removed 0 bases at V and 11 bases at J, with 8 bases between. The CDR3 length is 12 residues. CDR3 protein: CAISESGGTQHF. The CDR3, as DNA: TGTGCCATCAGTGAGTCGGGGGGGACCCAGCATTTT.

This clonotype was observed many times. This chain joins TRBV14 and TRBJ1-1; D possibly corresponds to TRBD1 (5 bases). The CDR3 totals 15 residues. Germline CDR1 is SGHDN and CDR2 is FVKESK. Trimming left V 0 bases short and J 3 bases short, with 11 bases between. CDR3 protein: CASSQDRAEYTEAFF. CDR3 bases: TGTGCCAGCAGCCAAGACAGGGCGGAGTACACTGAAGCTTTCTTT.

The sample holds many counts of this clonotype. The chain has TRBV6-2 or TRBV6-3 and TRBJ2-2, with 8 positions matching TRBD1. CDR1 is MNHEY, CDR2 SVGEGT, per germline. Trimming took 2 bases from V and 4 from J; bases not matched to a gene: 6. The length of the CDR3 is 16 residues. This CDR3 is CASSYHRDRGTGELFF. In nucleotides, the CDR3 is TGTGCCAGCAGTTACCACCGAGACAGGGGCACCGGGGAGCTGTTTTTT.

This clonotype has a count of ten or more. V gene TRBV13 combines with J gene TRBJ2-7, with TRBD2 as a possible D gene (5 bases). Per germline, CDR1 PRHDT and CDR2 FYEKMQ (reference sequence). There are 16 residues in the CDR3. V lost 6 bases, J lost 0 bases, and 18 bases lay in between. CDR3 nucleotides: TGTGCCAGCAGTTTTGGGAGCTTTCCGAGCTCCTACGAGCAGTACTTC. Translated: CASSFGSFPSSYEQYF.

In its sample, this clonotype was seen many times. This chain joins TRBV7-9 and TRBJ2-7, with 10 bases matching TRBD2. The CDR3 sequence is 15 residues long. With V trimmed by 2 bases and J by 2 bases, 3 bases remained unmatched. Germline assignment: CDR1 SEHNR and CDR2 FQNEAQ (reference sequence). CDR3 sequence reads: CASSLLAGVAYEQYF. CDR3 DNA: TGTGCCAGCAGCTTACTAGCGGGGGTCGCCTACGAGCAGTACTTC.

The sample holds many counts of this clonotype. The rearrangement uses TRBV20-1 and TRBJ1-5, with 7 bases matching TRBD1. V dropped 0 bases and J dropped 2; count of bases not matched to a gene: 16. This CDR3 spans 19 amino acids. CDR1 and CDR2 (germline): DFQATT, SNEGSKA (reference sequence). CDR3 protein: CSARDSSTGKAPGNQPQHF. The CDR3 DNA follows: TGCAGTGCTAGAGATTCCTCGACAGGGAAGGCCCCAGGCAATCAGCCCCAGCATTTT.

The rearrangement joins TRBV29-1 to TRBJ2-7, with D tentatively TRBD1 or TRBD2 (5 bases each). The CDR3 has 11 residues. CDR1 and CDR2 from the germline V gene are SQVTM and ANQGSEA. Trimming stripped 3 bases from V and 5 bases from J, with 8 bases between. The CDR3 DNA is TGCAGCGTTGATTCGGGGCACGAGCAGTACTTC. Its translation is CSVDSGHEQYF.

The chain combines TRBV20-1 with TRBJ2-5, with 11 bases identical to TRBD2. The germline V gene encodes CDR1 DFQATT and CDR2 SNEGSKA (reference sequence). The CDR3 is made up of 16 amino acids. The V segment lost 1 base and the J segment 4 bases; nucleotides outside the gene matches: 8. The CDR3 DNA sequence: TGCAGTGCTAGAGGCGTAGCGGGAGGGGTCGGAGAGACCCAGTACTTC. Translating it yields CSARGVAGGVGETQYF.

This clonotype has a count of ten or more. The chain joins TRBV20-1 to TRBJ2-2; D possibly corresponds to TRBD1 (6 bases). Germline values: CDR1 DFQATT, CDR2 SNEGSKA (reference sequence). The CDR3 sequence is 13 residues long. The V and J ends lost 7 bases and 7 bases respectively, with 16 bases between them. The CDR3 bases are TGCAGTGTACAACAGGGCTCTGACGGGGAGCTGTTTTTT. Translating gives CSVQQGSDGELFF.

At least ten counts were recorded for this clonotype. The chain is built from TRBV6-5 and TRBJ2-2, with D hard to call. CDR1 and CDR2 (germline): MNHEY, SVGAGI. The V end was cut by 0 bases, the J end by 3 bases, with 5 bases between. The length of the CDR3 is 14 residues. The CDR3 region is CASSYSTYTGELFF. CDR3 bases: TGTGCCAGCAGTTACTCAACCTACACCGGGGAGCTGTTTTTT.

This clonotype showed up many times. The rearrangement links TRBV6-2 or TRBV6-3 to TRBJ1-1; no clear D gene. This CDR3 has 12 residues. V lost 6 bases to trimming and J lost 9 bases, with 14 bases between them. Germline V gives CDR1 MNHEY, CDR2 SVGEGT. CDR3 amino acids: CASSPAPRKAFF. The CDR3 DNA is TGTGCCAGCAGCCCCGCCCCGCGGAAAGCTTTCTTT.

This clonotype was detected ten times or more. The rearrangement links TRBV7-9 to TRBJ1-2, with 11 bases that match TRBD1. Germline V gene data show CDR1 as SEHNR and CDR2 as FQNEAQ (reference sequence). This CDR3 has 15 amino acids. J lost 5 bases, V lost 1 base, and 3 bases had no gene match. The CDR3 protein is CASSLEDRGHYGYTF. The CDR3 coding sequence is TGTGCCAGCAGCTTAGAGGACAGGGGGCATTATGGCTACACCTTC.

At least ten counts were recorded for this clonotype. The chain joins TRBV7-2 to TRBJ2-7; D is possibly TRBD1 or TRBD2 (5 bases each). Germline V gene lookup returns CDR1 SGHTA and CDR2 FQGNSA. Trimming took off 6 bases at V and 4 bases at J, with 16 bases between the two ends. The CDR3 is 14 residues long. CDR3 bases: TGTGCCAGCAGACTCGGTGGGACGGTATACGAGCAGTACTTC. Translated: CASRLGGTVYEQYF.

This clonotype has a count of ten or more. This rearrangement joins TRBV9 to TRBJ1-1, with TRBD1 as a possible D gene (6 bases). CDR1 is SGDLS, CDR2 YYNGEE, per germline. V lost 0 bases and J 2 bases, leaving 11 bases between the germline ends. The CDR3 has 15 amino acids. CDR3 DNA: TGTGCCAGCAGCGTAGTAGGACAGTTAAACACTGAAGCTTTCTTT. It encodes CASSVVGQLNTEAFF.

This chain uses TRBV5-1 with TRBJ2-2; D is undetermined. Germline V gives CDR1 SGHRS, CDR2 YFSETQ. V dropped 3 bases and J dropped 4 bases, with 13 bases sitting between them. CDR3 size: 15 residues. The CDR3 DNA sequence: TGCGCCAGCAGCTCGGACCCCTCGGCCACCGGGGAGCTGTTTTTT. Residues: CASSSDPSATGELFF.

This clonotype has a count of ten or more. A much bigger clone sits one base away, suggesting this may be a read error. The rearrangement uses TRBV6-5 and TRBJ2-7; no reliable D call. CDR3 length equals 11 residues. Germline V gene data show CDR1 as MNHEY and CDR2 as SVGAGI. CDR3 nucleotide sequence: TGTGCCACCAGTTACCGGGACGAGCAGTACTTC. It translates to CATSYRDEQYF.

This clonotype was recorded at least ten times. V and J are TRBV2 and TRBJ2-7; TRBD2 matches 11 bases. Germline values: CDR1 SNHLY, CDR2 FYNNEI. V shed 6 bases, J shed 7 bases, and the junction held 11 bases outside the gene matches. CDR3 length equals 15 residues. CDR3 DNA sequence: TGTGCCAGCAGAAAGGTAGCGGGGGGGCCAGGAGAGCAGTACTTC. Its translation: CASRKVAGGPGEQYF.

V and J are TRBV18 and TRBJ2-3; TRBD1 aligns across 9 bases. The V gene's germline CDR1 is KGHSH and CDR2 LQKENI. V lost 4 bases to trimming and J lost 0 bases; unmatched junction nucleotides: 2. The CDR3 runs to 15 residues. The CDR3 DNA reads TGTGCCAGCTCACAGGGACAGGGAAGCACAGATACGCAGTATTTT. Encoded protein: CASSQGQGSTDTQYF.

The rearrangement joins TRBV19 to TRBJ2-7; 11 positions agree with TRBD1. CDR1 and CDR2 from the germline V gene are LNHDA and SQIVND (reference sequence). V dropped 4 bases and J dropped 7; count of bases not matched to a gene: 9. The CDR3 covers 15 residues. The CDR3 sequence: CASSTQDRGPREQYF. The CDR3 DNA is TGTGCCAGTAGTACACAGGACAGGGGGCCCCGGGAGCAGTACTTC. The variable domain in full, with the rest retrieved from reference TRBV19 and TRBJ2-7, is DGGITQSPKYLFRKEGQNVTLSCEQNLNHDAMYWYRQDPGQGLRLIYYSQIVNDFQKGDIAEGYSVSREKKESFPLTVTSAQKNPTAFYLCASSTQDRGPREQYFGPGTRLTVT.

This clonotype was counted many times. The rearrangement links TRBV28 to TRBJ2-2; TRBD2 might be the D (6 bases). The CDR3 consists of 13 residues. V was clipped by 7 bases and J by 4 bases, with 10 bases between them. Germline CDR1 reads MDHEN; CDR2 reads SYDVKM. The CDR3, as DNA: TGTGCCAGCAACCGGGAGCCCACCGGGGAGCTGTTTTTT. Encoded protein: CASNREPTGELFF.

This clonotype was seen at least ten times. The gene calls are TRBV12-5 and TRBJ2-2; D may match TRBD1 or TRBD2 (5 bases each). Trimming took off 7 bases at V and 6 bases at J, with 21 bases between the two ends. The CDR3 is made up of 16 amino acids. CDR1 is LGHNT, CDR2 FRNRAP, per germline. CDR3 amino acids: CASASPGTRGPGELFF. Written as DNA, the CDR3 is TGTGCTAGTGCCTCCCCCGGGACCCGAGGCCCCGGGGAGCTGTTTTTT.

In this sample, this clonotype turned up many times. Since the CDR3 does not end with the conserved phenylalanine or tryptophan, this likely comes from a read error. The chain employs TRBV7-2 and TRBJ2-5; 8 positions agree with TRBD1. The CDR3 has 13 amino acids. V lost 8 bases to trimming and J lost 7 bases; unmatched junction nucleotides: 9. Germline CDR1 and CDR2: SGHTA and FQGNSA. CDR3 in DNA: TGTGCCAGCGGGCGGGACAGGTGGGGGACCCAGTACCTC. It yields the protein CASGRDRWGTQYL.

This clonotype was seen at least ten times. The chain employs TRBV27 and TRBJ2-2, with D perhaps matching TRBD2 (6 bases). The CDR3 is 14 amino acids. Germline V gene lookup returns CDR1 MNHEY and CDR2 SMNVEV (reference sequence). The germline V and J ends were trimmed by 6 bases and 3 bases, with 11 bases remaining between them. The CDR3 loop reads CASRRGLDTGELFF. CDR3 nucleotide sequence: TGTGCCAGCAGGCGGGGTCTGGACACCGGGGAGCTGTTTTTT.

This clonotype was recorded at least ten times. The rearrangement uses TRBV7-8 and TRBJ2-7, with no clear D. This CDR3 spans 12 amino acids. The germline V gene has CDR1 SGHVS and CDR2 FQNEAQ. Trimming took 0 bases from V and 4 from J, leaving 4 bases between them. The CDR3 spells CASSLAMYEQYF. The CDR3 nucleotides are TGTGCCAGCAGCTTAGCTATGTACGAGCAGTACTTC. Full variable domain (missing parts from reference TRBV7-8 and TRBJ2-7): GAGVSQSPRYKVAKRGQDVALRCDPISGHVSLFWYQQALGQGPEFLTYFQNEAQLDKSGLPSDRFFAERPEGSVSTLKIQRTQQEDSAVYLCASSLAMYEQYFGPGTRLTVT.

The sample holds many counts of this clonotype. This rearrangement joins TRBV6-2 or TRBV6-3 to TRBJ2-2, with 7 bases fitting TRBD1. J was trimmed by 3 bases and V by 5 bases; bases with no gene match: 6. CDR1 is MNHEY, CDR2 SVGEGT, per germline. The CDR3 spans 15 residues. The CDR3 protein is CASSARGLYTGELFF. The CDR3 nucleotides are TGTGCCAGCAGTGCAAGGGGGCTATACACCGGGGAGCTGTTTTTT.

This clonotype was counted ten times or more. The chain employs TRBV28 and TRBJ2-4; D is uncertain. In germline, CDR1 is MDHEN, CDR2 SYDVKM. The CDR3 has 16 amino acids. Trimming shortened V by 3 bases and J by 0 bases, and 12 bases separated the two germline ends. This CDR3 is CASSFHGRLAKNIQYF. DNA for the CDR3: TGTGCCAGCAGTTTCCACGGCAGACTAGCCAAAAACATTCAGTACTTC.

This clonotype was counted ten times or more. The V call is TRBV7-9, the J call TRBJ2-7; 7 bases match TRBD2. CDR1 is SEHNR, CDR2 FQNEAQ, per germline (reference sequence). The CDR3 consists of 14 residues. The V gene end was trimmed by 1 base and the J gene end by 4 bases; junction bases not matched to a gene: 4. The CDR3 nucleotides are TGTGCCAGCAGCTTAGAAGGGAGGGTTTACGAGCAGTACTTC. Amino acid sequence: CASSLEGRVYEQYF.

This clonotype was seen more than once but under ten times. The V and J genes are TRBV11-2 and TRBJ2-7, with D possibly being TRBD2 (6 bases). Germline V gene lookup returns CDR1 SGHAT and CDR2 FQNNGV. The CDR3 is made up of 16 amino acids. Trimming left V 6 bases short and J 5 bases short, with 23 bases between. CDR3 residues: CASRPQAAGPTDEQYF. The DNA for the CDR3 is TGTGCCAGCAGACCCCAAGCTGCGGGACCAACCGACGAGCAGTACTTC. The full variable domain, with the rest looked up from reference TRBV11-2 and TRBJ2-7, is EAGVAQSPRYKIIEKRQSVAFWCNPISGHATLYWYQQILGQGPKLLIQFQNNGVVDDSQLPKDRFSAERLKGVDSTLKIQPAKLEDSAVYLCASRPQAAGPTDEQYFGPGTRLTVT.